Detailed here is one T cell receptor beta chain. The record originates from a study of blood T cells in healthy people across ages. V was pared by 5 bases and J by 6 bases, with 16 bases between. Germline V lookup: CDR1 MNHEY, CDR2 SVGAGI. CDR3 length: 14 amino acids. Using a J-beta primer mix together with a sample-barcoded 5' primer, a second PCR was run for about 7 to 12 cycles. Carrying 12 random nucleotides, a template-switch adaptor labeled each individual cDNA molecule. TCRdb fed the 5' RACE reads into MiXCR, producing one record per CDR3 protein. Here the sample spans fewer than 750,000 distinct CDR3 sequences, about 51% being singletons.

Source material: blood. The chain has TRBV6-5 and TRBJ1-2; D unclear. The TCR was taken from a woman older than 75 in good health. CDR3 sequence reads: CASSHPSPENGYTF. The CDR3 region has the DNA TGTGCCAGCAGTCATCCGTCTCCAGAGAATGGCTACACCTTC.